What follows are 26 T cell receptor beta chains derived from one specimen sequenced in a study of radiation and T cells in renal cell carcinoma. Time point here: blood 4 weeks post-SBRT, at nephrectomy. Treatment: 15 Gy SBRT to primary tumor, nephrectomy 4 weeks later. Sequenced by immunoSEQ multiplex PCR; TCRdb stores in-frame clones only, minus some. The sample holds around 95,000 clones, 84% seen once. The sample here was blood, taken from a patient whose treatment included radiotherapy and nephrectomy. These receptors were taken from a man in his fifties or sixties with renal cell carcinoma.

The rearrangement links TRBV29-1 to TRBJ1-1; TRBD1 might be the D (5 bases). This CDR3 region has 13 residues. The germline V gene has CDR1 SQVTM and CDR2 ANQGSEA. Between the trimmed V and J ends, which lost 5 bases and 1 base, there was a span of 11 bases. CDR3 nucleotides: TGCAGCGTTACCTTCGGACAGAACACTGAAGCTTTCTTT. Translation: CSVTFGQNTEAFF.

This chain links TRBV25-1 with TRBJ2-2; TRBD2 might be the D (5 bases). The length of the CDR3 is 15 residues. The V end was cut by 4 bases, the J end by 4 bases, with 13 bases between. CDR1 and CDR2 (germline): MGHDK, SYGVNS. The CDR3 spells CASSGTGWSTGELFF. CDR3 in DNA: TGTGCCAGCAGTGGGACGGGGTGGAGCACCGGGGAGCTGTTTTTT.

The J gene is TRBJ2-2, the V gene TRBV13; D is undetermined. This CDR3 has 15 amino acids. V lost 1 base to trimming and J lost 2 bases, with 8 bases between them. CDR1 is PRHDT and CDR2 is FYEKMQ in the germline V gene (reference sequence). The CDR3 here is CASSLDQFNTGELFF. DNA for the CDR3: TGTGCCAGCAGCTTAGACCAATTTAACACCGGGGAGCTGTTTTTT.

The chain joins TRBV7-9 to TRBJ2-1; 9 nucleotides line up with TRBD1. With 5 bases clipped from V and 7 bases from J, the junction kept 9 bases outside the gene matches. This CDR3 region has 15 residues. The germline gives CDR1 SEHNR, CDR2 FQNEAQ (reference sequence). CDR3 sequence: CASSPGQGLGNEQFF. The CDR3 DNA reads TGTGCCAGCAGCCCGGGACAGGGATTAGGTAATGAGCAGTTCTTC. The variable domain in full, with the rest retrieved from reference TRBV7-9 and TRBJ2-1, is DTGVSQNPRHKITKRGQNVTFRCDPISEHNRLYWYRQTLGQGPEFLTYFQNEAQLEKSRLLSDRFSAERPKGSFSTLEIQRTEQGDSAMYLCASSPGQGLGNEQFFGPGTRLTVL.

V gene TRBV5-1 combines with J gene TRBJ2-3; D is perhaps TRBD2 (6 bases). Germline lookup yields CDR1 SGHRS and CDR2 YFSETQ. The length of the CDR3 is 17 residues. The germline V and J ends were trimmed by 1 base and 4 bases, with 19 bases remaining between them. The CDR3 DNA follows: TGCGCCAGCAGCTTGCTTCTAGCGATGAACGGGGCAGATACGCAGTATTTT. It translates to CASSLLLAMNGADTQYF.

V and J are TRBV14 and TRBJ2-1; the match to TRBD2 covers 7 bases. This CDR3 is 16 amino acids long. The germline V gene has CDR1 SGHDN and CDR2 FVKESK. V lost 0 bases, J lost 4 bases, and 6 bases stayed unmatched. The CDR3 DNA sequence: TGTGCCAGCAGCCAAGACCTAGCGGTCCCTTACAATGAGCAGTTCTTC. Translation: CASSQDLAVPYNEQFF.

In this sample, this clone turned up once. The CDR3 here is CASSHLAGVKYEQYF. DNA of the CDR3: TGTGCCAGCAGCCATCTAGCGGGAGTTAAATACGAGCAGTACTTC. V usage is TRBV7-2 and J usage is TRBJ2-7; 10 bases match TRBD2. Germline trimming cut 5 bases from V and 4 bases from J; bases unmatched to any gene: 8. Looked up from germline, CDR1 is SGHTA and CDR2 is FQGNSA. This CDR3 has 15 residues.

The chain carries TRBV23-1 and TRBJ1-2; D gene ambiguous. TRBV23-1 is an ORF, with its function uncertain. CDR3 size: 16 residues. V lost 0 bases to trimming and J lost 4 bases, with 15 bases between them. The CDR3 DNA is TGCGCCAGCAGTCAATCGAGGAGAGGAGGGCCCTATGGCTACACCTTC. Translating it yields CASSQSRRGGPYGYTF.

This CDR3 reads CASSPISGRAGTGELFF. The CDR3 DNA reads TGCGCCAGCAGCCCTATTAGCGGGAGGGCCGGTACCGGGGAGCTGTTTTTT. The chain combines TRBV10-2 with TRBJ2-2; 11 positions match TRBD2. Unmatched junction bases numbered 11, after V lost 6 bases and J lost 5 bases. CDR1 and CDR2 (germline): WSHSY, SAAADI. CDR3 length equals 17 residues.

The chain uses TRBV5-8 and TRBJ2-1; D unresolved. The CDR3 loop spans 14 amino acids. CDR1 and CDR2 (germline): SGHTS, YDEGEE. The V gene lost 2 bases and the J gene lost 4 bases, with 10 bases spanning the gap. The CDR3 DNA reads as TGTGCCAGCAGCTTCCCCAATATATACAATGAGCAGTTCTTC. Translation gives CASSFPNIYNEQFF.

This clone was observed once. The chain joins TRBV18 to TRBJ2-3; tentatively, D is TRBD2 (6 bases). Trimming took 3 bases from V and 2 from J, leaving 9 bases between them. Germline CDR1 reads KGHSH; CDR2 reads LQKENI. CDR3 length: 14 residues. CDR3: CASSPSGITDTQYF. The CDR3 nucleotides are TGTGCCAGCTCACCTAGCGGTATCACAGATACGCAGTATTTT.

The rearrangement links TRBV7-2 to TRBJ2-5; D perhaps matches TRBD1 (6 bases). This CDR3 has 14 residues. The V gene lost 4 bases and the J gene lost 1 base, with 10 bases spanning the gap. Germline CDR1 and CDR2: SGHTA and FQGNSA. The CDR3, as DNA: TGTGCCAGCAGCTCCGGACAGATCCAAGAGACCCAGTACTTC. It translates to CASSSGQIQETQYF.

CDR3 DNA sequence: TGCGCCAGCAGTGTGGCGGGAGGACCCACAGATACGCAGTATTTT. This encodes CASSVAGGPTDTQYF. The rearrangement links TRBV10-1 to TRBJ2-3; 8 positions match TRBD2. With V trimmed by 4 bases and J by 2 bases, 5 bases remained unmatched. CDR3 length: 15 residues. Germline CDR1 and CDR2: WNHNN and SYGVQD (reference sequence).

This clone was detected only once. The chain combines TRBV19 with TRBJ1-3; D is perhaps TRBD1 (5 bases). The CDR3 sequence is 13 residues long. The germline V and J ends were trimmed by 7 bases and 1 base, with 8 bases remaining between them. Germline V gene sequence: CDR1 LNHDA, CDR2 SQIVND (reference sequence). Here the CDR3 DNA reads TGTGCCAGTAAGACAGATTCTGGAAACACCATATATTTT. It yields the protein CASKTDSGNTIYF.

The V gene is TRBV9, the J gene TRBJ2-7; 10 bases agree with TRBD1. From germline, CDR1 is SGDLS and CDR2 YYNGEE. V was pared by 2 bases and J by 7 bases, with 6 bases of the junction left unmatched. The length of the CDR3 is 14 residues. CDR3: CASSVRTGGEEQYF. The CDR3 bases are TGTGCCAGCAGCGTGAGGACAGGGGGTGAAGAGCAGTACTTC.

This chain uses TRBV5-6 with TRBJ2-7; D is ambiguous. In germline, CDR1 is SGHDT, CDR2 YYEEEE. This CDR3 comprises 14 residues. Trimming pared 4 bases from V and 5 bases from J, leaving 16 bases between. Here the CDR3 DNA reads TGTGCCAGCAGCGGATCATGGTCCCGCAACGAGCAGTACTTC. Translation gives CASSGSWSRNEQYF.

The rearrangement uses TRBV29-1 and TRBJ1-2, with 10 bases lining up with TRBD1. Unmatched junction bases numbered 11, after V lost 7 bases and J lost 0 bases. The CDR3 is made up of 16 amino acids. Per germline, CDR1 SQVTM and CDR2 ANQGSEA. CDR3 nucleotide sequence: TGCAGCGCCTACGCTGACAGGGGGCGTACTAACTATGGCTACACCTTC. Its protein product is CSAYADRGRTNYGYTF.

In DNA, the CDR3 is TGTGCCAGCAGCGTAGGGGGAGGGACTATTAGCACAGATACGCAGTATTTT. This sequence encodes CASSVGGGTISTDTQYF. The chain couples TRBV9 to TRBJ2-3, with TRBD2 identical over 7 bases. The CDR3 runs to 17 residues. The germline gives CDR1 SGDLS, CDR2 YYNGEE. The V and J ends lost 0 bases and 0 bases, in that order; junction bases with no gene match: 7.

The V and J genes are TRBV13 and TRBJ2-1, with 14 bases identical to TRBD2. From germline, CDR1 is PRHDT and CDR2 FYEKMQ (reference sequence). The CDR3 consists of 19 residues. V shed 0 bases, J shed 1 base, and the junction held 5 bases outside the gene matches. The CDR3 loop reads CASSLGRLAGGPSYNEQFF. CDR3 coding DNA: TGTGCCAGCAGCTTAGGGCGACTAGCGGGAGGGCCGTCCTACAATGAGCAGTTCTTC.

On this clone: At one end the junction does not follow the germline gene, possibly because of a read error. In the same sample, other DNA sequences code for this CDR3. The V gene is TRBV30, the J gene TRBJ1-2; weak D call: TRBD1 (5 bases). Per the germline V gene, CDR1 is GTSNPN and CDR2 is SVGIG (reference sequence). The CDR3 runs to 12 residues. The CDR3 region is CAWSAGRGGYTF. CDR3 sequence (DNA): TGTGCTTGGAGTGCGGGACGGGGTGGCTACACCTTC.

The J gene is TRBJ2-3, the V gene TRBV28, with a weak D call TRBD2 (5 bases). V dropped 1 base and J dropped 1 base, with 15 bases sitting between them. The germline CDR1 and CDR2 sequences are MDHEN and SYDVKM. This CDR3 region has 17 residues. The CDR3 loop reads CASSLFKSTGGTDTQYF. The CDR3 nucleotides read TGTGCCAGCAGTTTATTCAAAAGCACCGGGGGCACAGATACGCAGTATTTT.

The V and J genes are TRBV7-8 and TRBJ1-2; possibly TRBD1 for D (5 bases). Trimming shortened V by 6 bases and J by 2 bases, and 13 bases separated the two germline ends. CDR3 length equals 14 residues. Germline values: CDR1 SGHVS, CDR2 FQNEAQ. The CDR3 is CASSSLWDNYGYTF. In nucleotides, the CDR3 is TGTGCCAGCAGTTCATTGTGGGACAACTATGGCTACACCTTC.

This clone has just one count. The chain employs TRBV25-1 and TRBJ2-7; 7 nucleotides match TRBD1. V lost 3 bases, J lost 1 base, and 12 bases stayed unmatched. The germline CDR1 and CDR2 sequences are MGHDK and SYGVNS. CDR3 length: 17 amino acids. The DNA of the CDR3 is TGTGCCAGCAGTGACAGTCCCACCGGGACAGATTCCTACGAGCAGTACTTC. It yields the protein CASSDSPTGTDSYEQYF.

A single count supports this clone. The chain carries TRBV9 and TRBJ1-1; D call uncertain. The CDR3 sequence is 13 residues long. With 9 bases removed from V and 1 base from J, the gap between germline ends came to 13 bases. Germline V gives CDR1 SGDLS, CDR2 YYNGEE. In DNA, the CDR3 is TGTGCCACCGGTCGGGATTCGAACACTGAAGCTTTCTTT. Amino acid sequence: CATGRDSNTEAFF.

The chain carries TRBV19 and TRBJ1-4; 11 bases line up with TRBD1. Losses at the gene ends were 5 bases for V and 7 bases for J; bases not matched to a gene: 6. In germline, CDR1 is LNHDA, CDR2 SQIVND (reference sequence). CDR3 size: 15 residues. The CDR3 sequence is CASSPRDRGAEKLFF. The CDR3 region has the DNA TGTGCCAGTAGTCCCAGGGACAGGGGGGCTGAAAAACTGTTTTTT.

The V and J genes are TRBV11-2 and TRBJ2-3; 7 nucleotides agree with TRBD2. The V gene end was trimmed by 3 bases and the J gene end by 4 bases; junction bases not matched to a gene: 7. Germline V gives CDR1 SGHAT, CDR2 FQNNGV. This CDR3 spans 15 amino acids. The CDR3 region has the DNA TGTGCCAGCAGCTTGGCGGCGGGAGCGGCAGATACGCAGTATTTT. As protein: CASSLAAGAADTQYF.